These 10 T cell receptor beta chains were sequenced from one sample in a study of blood T cells in healthy people across ages. The authors ran a second PCR of about 7 to 12 cycles using a sample-barcoded 5' primer and a J-beta primer mix. TCRdb itself ran the 5' RACE reads through MiXCR, one entry per CDR3 protein. Counted here are about 760,000 distinct CDR3 sequences, around three fifths occurring once; the ten biggest clones make up roughly 25%. The sequenced material came from blood. The source is a man in his forties in good health.

The rearrangement links TRBV3-1 to TRBJ2-5; D unresolved. Trimming took 0 bases from V and 3 from J, leaving 11 bases between them. The CDR3 is made up of 15 amino acids. Germline V gives CDR1 LGHDT, CDR2 YNNKEL (reference sequence). CDR3 sequence reads: CASSQDARSEETQYF. The CDR3 DNA reads as TGTGCCAGCAGCCAAGATGCTAGATCGGAAGAGACCCAGTACTTC.

About this clonotype itself: The conserved closing phenylalanine or tryptophan is absent in this CDR3, likely reflecting a read error. The chain couples TRBV6-1 to TRBJ2-5, with TRBD1 matching over 8 bases. Germline V lookup: CDR1 MNHNS, CDR2 SASEGT. The CDR3 has 15 amino acids. V lost 3 bases, J lost 5 bases, and 8 bases stayed unmatched. The CDR3 loop is CASSDRQGRRETQYC. Written as DNA, the CDR3 is TGTGCCAGCAGTGACAGACAGGGGCGGAGGGAGACCCAGTACTGC.

The chain couples TRBV30 to TRBJ2-1; D is ambiguous. Germline values: CDR1 GTSNPN, CDR2 SVGIG (reference sequence). Trimming took off 4 bases at V and 9 bases at J, with 16 bases between the two ends. The CDR3 runs to 13 residues. Here the CDR3 DNA reads TGTGCCTGGATAAGTCAAAGGGCTCGTGAGCAGTTCTTC. Its translation: CAWISQRAREQFF.

Here the CDR3 DNA reads TGTGCCAGCAGCTTGACCATCGGGAAGACCTACGAGCAGTACTTC. Its translation: CASSLTIGKTYEQYF. The chain carries TRBV7-9 and TRBJ2-7; a possible D gene is TRBD2 (5 bases). The CDR3 runs to 15 residues. Germline-derived CDR1 and CDR2 are SEHNR and FQNEAQ (reference sequence). Trimming took 3 bases from V and 2 from J, leaving 14 bases between them.

The chain has TRBV7-2 and TRBJ2-7, with TRBD1 matching 8 bases. V shed 5 bases and J 4 bases; nucleotides not matched to a gene: 7. This CDR3 region has 14 residues. Germline assignment: CDR1 SGHTA and CDR2 FQGNSA. DNA of the CDR3: TGTGCCAGCAGCCCCGGGGACAGGCTATACGAGCAGTACTTC. Encoded protein: CASSPGDRLYEQYF.

The V call is TRBV13, the J call TRBJ2-5; TRBD1 matches at 8 bases. V dropped 0 bases and J dropped 5; count of bases not matched to a gene: 8. The CDR3 is 16 residues long. CDR1 and CDR2 from the germline V gene are PRHDT and FYEKMQ (reference sequence). The CDR3 reads CASSLGMQGAEETQYF. CDR3 in DNA: TGTGCCAGCAGCTTAGGCATGCAGGGGGCTGAGGAGACCCAGTACTTC.

The chain joins TRBV10-3 to TRBJ2-2; a weak D match, TRBD2 (5 bases). Germline CDR1 and CDR2: ENHRY and SYGVKD. The CDR3 runs to 14 residues. Trimming left V 3 bases short and J 2 bases short, with 7 bases between. CDR3 bases: TGTGCCATCAGTGAACGGGGAAACACCGGGGAGCTGTTTTTT. Protein: CAISERGNTGELFF.

CDR3 sequence (DNA): TGTGCCAGCAGTCTAGGACAGGGCATGGTTTACGAGCAGTACGTC. Translated: CASSLGQGMVYEQYV. This chain joins TRBV28 and TRBJ2-7; 8 positions match TRBD1. V was clipped by 5 bases and J by 4 bases; unmatched bases: 10. This CDR3 is built from 15 residues. The germline V gene has CDR1 MDHEN and CDR2 SYDVKM.

This clonotype has only a few counts. This chain joins TRBV3-1 and TRBJ1-1; TRBD1 might be the D (5 bases). The CDR3 runs 12 residues. Trimming removed 8 bases at V and 5 bases at J, with 12 bases between. CDR1 and CDR2 from the germline V gene are LGHDT and YNNKEL (reference sequence). The CDR3 sequence is CASRSQGTEAFF. The CDR3 nucleotides are TGTGCCAGCCGGAGTCAGGGAACTGAAGCTTTCTTT.

This clonotype was detected once. The genes are TRBV7-6 and TRBJ2-3; D is ambiguous. The CDR3 runs to 14 residues. Germline V gene data show CDR1 as SGHVS and CDR2 as FNYEAQ. With 6 bases removed from V and 3 bases from J, the gap between germline ends came to 13 bases. For the CDR3, the DNA is TGTGCCAGCAGTCCCTTTATGATAACAGATACGCAGTATTTT. Residues: CASSPFMITDTQYF.